This entry is about one T cell receptor beta chain. This sample was taken from a study of blood T cell repertoires in COVID-19. Study-wide background: T cells, B-cell-depleted T cells, or PBMCs provided the cDNA or gDNA that served as material.

Sequencing was performed with immunoSEQ multiplex PCR; in TCRdb, only in-frame clones are kept and a portion is missing. The sample lists hundreds of thousands of clones; around 84% were seen once. Germline CDR1 is SGHRS and CDR2 is YFSETQ. CDR3 length: 13 residues. Trimming shortened V by 0 bases and J by 2 bases, and 5 bases separated the two germline ends. Sequenced sample: peripheral blood. This TCR was sampled from a human donor in a cohort sampled during active COVID-19. The chain combines TRBV5-1 with TRBJ2-5; D gene unclear. CDR3 sequence reads: CASSLDLQETQYF. In DNA, the CDR3 is TGCGCCAGCAGCTTGGACCTACAAGAGACCCAGTACTTC.